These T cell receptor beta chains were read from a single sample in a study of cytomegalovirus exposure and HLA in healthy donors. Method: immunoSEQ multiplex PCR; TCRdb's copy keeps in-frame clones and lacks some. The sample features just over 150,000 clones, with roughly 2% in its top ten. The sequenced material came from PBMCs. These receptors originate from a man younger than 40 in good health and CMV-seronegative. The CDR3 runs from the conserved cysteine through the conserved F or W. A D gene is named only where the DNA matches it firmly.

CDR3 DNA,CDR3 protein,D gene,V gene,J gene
TGCGCCAGCAGAGGCAGGGTGTTCCAGCCCCAGCATTTT,CASRGRVFQPQHF,-,TRBV10-2,TRBJ1-5
TGTGCCAGCAGTTTTAGGAGTGGCTACACCTTC,CASSFRSGYTF,-,TRBV28,TRBJ1-2
TGTGCCAGCAGTGATTCCTTCCCGAACACCGGGGAGCTGTTTTTT,CASSDSFPNTGELFF,-,TRBV6-1,TRBJ2-2
TGTGCCAGTAGTTATGGACAGCGCGTAGCTGGGCCCCAGCATTTT,CASSYGQRVAGPQHF,-,TRBV19,TRBJ1-5
TGCGCCAGCAGCTCCCCCACGGGACAGGCTATAACCTACACCTTC,CASSSPTGQAITYTF,TRBD1,TRBV5-1,TRBJ1-2
TGTGCCAGCAGCCAAGACCCGGGTGCGGGCGGGGGGAACTACGAGCAGTACTTC,CASSQDPGAGGGNYEQYF,TRBD2,TRBV4-2,TRBJ2-7
TGTGCCAGCAGTTTGTCAGGGTTTCTGCCCCAGCATTTT,CASSLSGFLPQHF,-,TRBV27,TRBJ1-5
TGTGCCAGCTCTCCCCCGGGACTAGCCGGGGAGCTGTTTTTT,CASSPPGLAGELFF,TRBD2,TRBV18,TRBJ2-2
TGTGCCAGCTCACGGGGACAGGGGCGCCTGGGGGAGACCCAGTACTTC,CASSRGQGRLGETQYF,TRBD1,TRBV18,TRBJ2-5
TGTGCCAGCAGTGCGCTAGCGGGAGAGCCCGGGGAGCTGTTTTTT,CASSALAGEPGELFF,TRBD2,TRBV6-1,TRBJ2-2
TGTGCCAGCAGTGATCCCGCAGCCCAGTACTTC,CASSDPAAQYF,-,TRBV6-5,TRBJ2-5
TGTGCCAGCACCAAAACTTCCCGGGACAAAGCTTTCTTT,CASTKTSRDKAFF,-,TRBV18,TRBJ1-1
TGTGCCAGCAGCTTGGGGGGGAGTGGTGAGCAGTTCTTC,CASSLGGSGEQFF,TRBD2,TRBV11-3,TRBJ2-1
TGTGCCAGCAGCTTGGGAGGTTCTAGCGGGACCTATTGGGAGCAGTACTTC,CASSLGGSSGTYWEQYF,TRBD2,TRBV5-4,TRBJ2-7
TGTGCCATCAGTGAGGACAGACAGACCGGCGGCTACACCTTC,CAISEDRQTGGYTF,-,TRBV10-3,TRBJ1-2
TGTGCCAGCTCAACCCGGGACATCGAGACCCAGTACTTC,CASSTRDIETQYF,-,TRBV18,TRBJ2-5
TGTGCCAGCAGCCAAGGACAGGGAAGGTCTGGGGCCAACGTCCTGACTTTC,CASSQGQGRSGANVLTF,TRBD1,TRBV5-4,TRBJ2-6
TGTGCCAGCAGTGAATTCACTGCTAATCAGCCCCAGCATTTT,CASSEFTANQPQHF,-,TRBV6-5,TRBJ1-5
TGTGCCAGCAGTCCTGAACTAGCGGGAGTTCGGGATACGCAGTATTTT,CASSPELAGVRDTQYF,TRBD2,TRBV28,TRBJ2-3
TGTGCCAGCAGCACAGCGGGGTCTGGGGCCAACGTCCTGACTTTC,CASSTAGSGANVLTF,TRBD2,TRBV2,TRBJ2-6
TGTGCCAGCTCATCTCCCGGGACTACCTCCTACGAGCAGTACTTC,CASSSPGTTSYEQYF,TRBD2,TRBV18,TRBJ2-7
TGTGCCAGCTCACCACCGGGGACAGAATCCTACAATGAGCAGTTCTTC,CASSPPGTESYNEQFF,TRBD1,TRBV18,TRBJ2-1
TGTGCCAGCAGTGAAACTCAAACCTGCAATGAGCAGTTCTTC,CASSETQTCNEQFF,-,TRBV25-1,TRBJ2-1
TGTGCCAGCAGTTACTTAACAAATAATCAGCCCCAGCATTTT,CASSYLTNNQPQHF,-,TRBV6-6,TRBJ1-5
TGTGCCACCAGCAGAGATTCGGCGGGAAGCACTGAAGCTTTCTTT,CATSRDSAGSTEAFF,-,TRBV15,TRBJ1-1
TGTGCCAGCAGCTTAGAAAGCGGGAGGGCTTCCTACGAGCAGTACTTC,CASSLESGRASYEQYF,TRBD2,TRBV5-4,TRBJ2-7
TGTGCCACCAGCCGCGACAGGGGGATCACTGAAGCTTTCTTT,CATSRDRGITEAFF,TRBD1,TRBV15,TRBJ1-1
TGTGCCAGCAGCCGTTTGGAGGGACTAGCGGGGGAGGAGCAGTTCTTC,CASSRLEGLAGEEQFF,TRBD2,TRBV7-9,TRBJ2-1
TGTGCCAGCAGCGTAGCTTCTGCTAGCGGGAGGGCCCTCCGCACAGATACGCAGTATTTT,CASSVASASGRALRTDTQYF,TRBD2,TRBV9,TRBJ2-3
TGCGCCAGCAGTGAGAGAAGGGGAGGGGCCGATGAGCAGTTCTTC,CASSERRGGADEQFF,TRBD2,TRBV10-2,TRBJ2-1
TGTGCCAGCAGCCTCCCCCAAGGGGGTAGCGGGAGTAATCACTACGAGCAGTACTTC,CASSLPQGGSGSNHYEQYF,TRBD2,TRBV7-2,TRBJ2-7
TGTGCCAGCAGCCCACGGGGGGGGACCACTAGCACAGATACGCAGTATTTT,CASSPRGGTTSTDTQYF,TRBD2,TRBV7-6,TRBJ2-3
TGTGCCAGCAGTTTTCAGGGAGGAAAACTGTTTTTT,CASSFQGGKLFF,-,TRBV27,TRBJ1-4
TGCAGCGTCGCCGGGACAGGGGCCGAGGGGCCCCAGCATTTT,CSVAGTGAEGPQHF,TRBD1,TRBV29-1,TRBJ1-5
TGTGCCAGCAGCCAAACAGGAGGCAATCAGCCCCAGCATTTT,CASSQTGGNQPQHF,-,TRBV14,TRBJ1-5
TGTGCCATCAGTGGTCGGGAAGGGGGCCAAGACGAGCAGTACTTC,CAISGREGGQDEQYF,TRBD1,TRBV10-3,TRBJ2-7
TGTGCCAGCAGCTCCACTCGCAGGGCCGGGAACTATGGCTACACCTTC,CASSSTRRAGNYGYTF,-,TRBV11-2,TRBJ1-2
TGTGCCAGCGCAGACCGGGGGAACACCATATATTTT,CASADRGNTIYF,-,TRBV2,TRBJ1-3
TGTGCCAGCAGCTTAGATCTGACGGGAGGAGGGAGCAATGAGCAGTTCTTC,CASSLDLTGGGSNEQFF,TRBD2,TRBV11-3,TRBJ2-1
TGCGCCAGCAGCTTAGAACCGGGACTAGCGGGAGTAGGTGAGCAGTTCTTC,CASSLEPGLAGVGEQFF,TRBD2,TRBV5-1,TRBJ2-1
TGTGCCAGCAGTGACTCGATTGCGGGCGGGGGAGCAGATACGCAGTATTTT,CASSDSIAGGGADTQYF,TRBD2,TRBV6-4,TRBJ2-3
TGTGCCAGCAGTGCGGACAGGGTTCTTTATAAAACCTACGAGCAGTACTTC,CASSADRVLYKTYEQYF,TRBD1,TRBV6-4,TRBJ2-7
TGTGCCAGCAGTCCCAGGTCTGTCTACGAGCAGTACTTC,CASSPRSVYEQYF,-,TRBV27,TRBJ2-7
TGCGCCAGCAGCCAAACGGGAGGTTCATTCTACGAGCAGTACTTC,CASSQTGGSFYEQYF,TRBD2,TRBV4-1,TRBJ2-7
TGTGCCAGCAGCTTAAAGGGGGCCTCCTACGAGCAGTACTTC,CASSLKGASYEQYF,TRBD1,TRBV5-6,TRBJ2-7
TGCGCCAGCTATACAGGGGTTCGGCGGACGGAGACCCAGTACTTC,CASYTGVRRTETQYF,TRBD1,TRBV5-1,TRBJ2-5
TGTGCCAGCAGTGAAGATAGGGGGCGGGAAAAACTGTTTTTT,CASSEDRGREKLFF,TRBD1,TRBV6-1,TRBJ1-4
TGTGCCAGCAGTTCCATACAGGGTACAACAGATACGCAGTATTTT,CASSSIQGTTDTQYF,-,TRBV28,TRBJ2-3
TGTGCCAGCACCTACAGCAATCAGCCCCAGCATTTT,CASTYSNQPQHF,-,TRBV28,TRBJ1-5
TGTGCCAGCAGCCTAACTAGCGGGACGTACAATGAGCAGTTCTTC,CASSLTSGTYNEQFF,TRBD2,TRBV13,TRBJ2-1
TGTGCCAGCAGCTCCAGCCTAGCGGGGGGCGCCTACGAGCAGTACTTC,CASSSSLAGGAYEQYF,TRBD2,TRBV11-2,TRBJ2-7
TGTGCCAGCAGTTTCTACAAGACTTATCCTAACTACGAGCAGTACTTC,CASSFYKTYPNYEQYF,-,TRBV27,TRBJ2-7
TGTGCCACAATTTCGGGACCTCTAGGGGGTGGCTACACCTTC,CATISGPLGGGYTF,-,TRBV28,TRBJ1-2
TGCGCCAGCAGACAGGACTGGGGGGATGAGCAGTTCTTC,CASRQDWGDEQFF,-,TRBV4-1,TRBJ2-1
TGTGCCAGCAGTTCCTCCTCGGTCCTTAGCAATCAGCCCCAGCATTTT,CASSSSSVLSNQPQHF,-,TRBV28,TRBJ1-5